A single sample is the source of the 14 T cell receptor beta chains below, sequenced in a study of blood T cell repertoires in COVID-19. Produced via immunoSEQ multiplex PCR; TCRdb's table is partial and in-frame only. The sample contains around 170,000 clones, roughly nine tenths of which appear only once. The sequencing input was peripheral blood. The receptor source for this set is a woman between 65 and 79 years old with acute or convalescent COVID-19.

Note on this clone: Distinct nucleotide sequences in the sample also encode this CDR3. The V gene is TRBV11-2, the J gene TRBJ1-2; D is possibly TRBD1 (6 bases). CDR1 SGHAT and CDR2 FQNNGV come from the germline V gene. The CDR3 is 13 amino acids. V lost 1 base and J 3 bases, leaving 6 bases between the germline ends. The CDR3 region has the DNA TGTGCCAGCAGCTTAGGGACAGACTATGGCTACACCTTC. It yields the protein CASSLGTDYGYTF.

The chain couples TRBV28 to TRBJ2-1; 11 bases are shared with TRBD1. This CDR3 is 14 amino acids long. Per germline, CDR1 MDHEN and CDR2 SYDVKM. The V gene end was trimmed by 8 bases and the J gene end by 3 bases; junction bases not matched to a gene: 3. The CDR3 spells CASWDRGFYNEQFF. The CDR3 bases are TGTGCCAGCTGGGACAGGGGGTTCTACAATGAGCAGTTCTTC. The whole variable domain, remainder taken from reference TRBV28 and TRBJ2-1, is DVKVTQSSRYLVKRTGEKVFLECVQDMDHENMFWYRQDPGLGLRLIYFSYDVKMKEKGDIPEGYSVSREKKERFSLILESASTNQTSMYLCASWDRGFYNEQFFGPGTRLTVL.

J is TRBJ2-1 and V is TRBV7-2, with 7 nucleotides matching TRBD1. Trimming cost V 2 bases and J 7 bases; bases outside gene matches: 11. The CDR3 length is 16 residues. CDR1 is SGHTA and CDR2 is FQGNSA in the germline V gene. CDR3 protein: CASSLFSASRGNEQFF. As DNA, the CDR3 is TGTGCCAGCAGCTTATTTTCGGCTAGCAGGGGGAATGAGCAGTTCTTC.

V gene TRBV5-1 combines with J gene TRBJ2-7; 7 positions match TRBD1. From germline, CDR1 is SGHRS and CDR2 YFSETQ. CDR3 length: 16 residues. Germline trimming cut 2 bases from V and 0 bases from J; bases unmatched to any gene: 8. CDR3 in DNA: TGCGCCAGCAGCTTCGGACAGGCTTTTAACTCCTACGAGCAGTACTTC. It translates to CASSFGQAFNSYEQYF.

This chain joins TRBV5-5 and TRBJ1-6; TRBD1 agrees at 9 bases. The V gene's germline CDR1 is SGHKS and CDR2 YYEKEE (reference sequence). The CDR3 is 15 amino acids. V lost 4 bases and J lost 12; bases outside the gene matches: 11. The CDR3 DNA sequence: TGTGCCAGCAGCCCTCCCGGGACAGGGCGTTTACCCCTCCACTTT. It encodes CASSPPGTGRLPLHF. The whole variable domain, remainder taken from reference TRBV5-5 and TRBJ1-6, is DAGVTQSPTHLIKTRGQQVTLRCSPISGHKSVSWYQQVLGQGPQFIFQYYEKEERGRGNFPDRFSARQFPNYSSELNVNALLLGDSALYLCASSPPGTGRLPLHFGNGTRLTVT.

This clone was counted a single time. CDR3: CARSFRTPPQNEQYF. The CDR3 bases are TGTGCCAGAAGCTTCCGGACACCGCCACAAAACGAGCAGTACTTC. This chain links TRBV7-5 with TRBJ2-7; the D call TRBD1 from the table was never checked on the DNA. TRBV7-5 is a recognized pseudogene. This CDR3 is 15 amino acids long.

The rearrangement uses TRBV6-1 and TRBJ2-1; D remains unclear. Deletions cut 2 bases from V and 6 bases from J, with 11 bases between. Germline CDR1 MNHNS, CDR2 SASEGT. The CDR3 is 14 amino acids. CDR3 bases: TGTGCCAGCAGTGAACGCTCTATCTCCAATGAGCAGTTCTTC. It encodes CASSERSISNEQFF.

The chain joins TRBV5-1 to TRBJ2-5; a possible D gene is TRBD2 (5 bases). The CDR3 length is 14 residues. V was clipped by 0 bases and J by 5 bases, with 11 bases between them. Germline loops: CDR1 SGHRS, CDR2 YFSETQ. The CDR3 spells CASSLDISGETQYF. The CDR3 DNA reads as TGCGCCAGCAGCTTGGACATCTCGGGGGAGACCCAGTACTTC.

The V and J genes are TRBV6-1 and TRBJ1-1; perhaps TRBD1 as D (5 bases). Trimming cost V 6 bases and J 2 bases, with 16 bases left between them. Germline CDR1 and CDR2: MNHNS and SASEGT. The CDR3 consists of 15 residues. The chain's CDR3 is CASRGLAEINTEAFF. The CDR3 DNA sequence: TGTGCCAGCAGGGGACTGGCGGAAATCAACACTGAAGCTTTCTTT.

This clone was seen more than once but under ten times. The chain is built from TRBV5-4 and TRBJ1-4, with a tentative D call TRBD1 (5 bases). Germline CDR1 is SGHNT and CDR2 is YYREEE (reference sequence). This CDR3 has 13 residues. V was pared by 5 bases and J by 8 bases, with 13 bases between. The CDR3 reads CASRQGPGEKLFF. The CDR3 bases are TGTGCCAGCAGACAAGGACCAGGGGAAAAACTGTTTTTT.

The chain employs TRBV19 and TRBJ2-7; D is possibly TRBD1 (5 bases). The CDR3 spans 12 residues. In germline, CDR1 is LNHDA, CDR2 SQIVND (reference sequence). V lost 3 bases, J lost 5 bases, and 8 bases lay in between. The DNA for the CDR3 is TGTGCCAGTAGTATCCGACAGAACGAGCAGTACTTC. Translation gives CASSIRQNEQYF.

CDR3 in DNA: TGCGCCAGCAGCGCGGACAGGGGATCCTATAATTCACCCCTCCACTTT. Translation gives CASSADRGSYNSPLHF. The V and J genes are TRBV4-1 and TRBJ1-6; 9 bases agree with TRBD1. The trim removed 5 bases at V and 1 base at J, leaving 3 bases unmatched. This CDR3 spans 16 amino acids. The germline CDR1 and CDR2 sequences are MGHRA and YSYEKL.

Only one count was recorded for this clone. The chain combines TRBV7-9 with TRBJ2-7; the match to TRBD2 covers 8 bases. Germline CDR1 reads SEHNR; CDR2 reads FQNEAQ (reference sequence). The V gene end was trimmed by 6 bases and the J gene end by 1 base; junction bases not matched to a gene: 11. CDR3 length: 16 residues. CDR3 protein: CASSRLPGLESYEQYF. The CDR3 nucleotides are TGTGCCAGCAGTCGTCTACCGGGACTAGAATCCTACGAGCAGTACTTC.

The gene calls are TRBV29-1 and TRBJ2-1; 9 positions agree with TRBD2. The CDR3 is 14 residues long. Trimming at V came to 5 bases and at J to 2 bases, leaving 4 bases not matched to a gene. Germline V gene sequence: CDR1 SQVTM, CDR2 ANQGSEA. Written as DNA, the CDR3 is TGCAGCGTTAAAGTAGCGGGGGCCTACAATGAGCAGTTCTTC. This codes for CSVKVAGAYNEQFF.